Included here is one T cell receptor (beta chain) sequence, with context. The target antigen is unknown. This entry belongs to a study of T cell responses to AZD1222 COVID-19 vaccine. The study, taken as a whole, reports: Breadth and depth of Spike-specific TCRs rose after two AZD1222 doses. There were vaccine-associated CD4 TCRs across spike, dominant at 160-218 and 743-854.

The data were produced by immunoSEQ multiplex PCR, yet TCRdb's version contains in-frame clones alone and is incomplete. The sample yields 140,000 to 150,000 clones, around 92% seen once. J lost 0 bases, V lost 5 bases, and 9 bases had no gene match. Germline assignment: CDR1 MDHEN and CDR2 SYDVKM. The CDR3 length is 19 residues. This sequence was found in an adult who had recovered from COVID-19. Sequencing used peripheral blood, obtained after recovery from COVID-19. V usage is TRBV28 and J usage is TRBJ2-3, with 15 bases lining up with TRBD2. CDR3 DNA: TGTGCCAGCAGTCCCGGACTAGCGGGAGGGCCATGGAGCACAGATACGCAGTATTTT. This gives the protein CASSPGLAGGPWSTDTQYF.